This T cell receptor (beta chain) was identified in a study of cytomegalovirus exposure and HLA in healthy donors. Study-wide points: Some highly shared sequence variants likely arose as a pipeline artifact.

This CDR3 contains 16 residues. Germline CDR1 and CDR2: MNHEY and SVGAGI. V lost 3 bases to trimming and J lost 4 bases; unmatched junction nucleotides: 7. This PCR relied on a set of 60 Vbeta primers and 13 Jbeta primers. Sequencing used immunoSEQ multiplex PCR; TCRdb keeps in-frame clones, though not all of them. The table for this sample gives about 42,000 clones. A remark on this clone: The antigen remains undetermined.

The chain employs TRBV6-5 and TRBJ2-2; 8 bases are shared with TRBD1. This TCR derives from a man aged 30-40 years in good health and CMV-seronegative. The sample comprised PBMCs. The CDR3, as DNA: TGTGCCAGCAGTTATCACCCGACAGGGGTCACCGGGGAGCTGTTTTTT. Translation gives CASSYHPTGVTGELFF.